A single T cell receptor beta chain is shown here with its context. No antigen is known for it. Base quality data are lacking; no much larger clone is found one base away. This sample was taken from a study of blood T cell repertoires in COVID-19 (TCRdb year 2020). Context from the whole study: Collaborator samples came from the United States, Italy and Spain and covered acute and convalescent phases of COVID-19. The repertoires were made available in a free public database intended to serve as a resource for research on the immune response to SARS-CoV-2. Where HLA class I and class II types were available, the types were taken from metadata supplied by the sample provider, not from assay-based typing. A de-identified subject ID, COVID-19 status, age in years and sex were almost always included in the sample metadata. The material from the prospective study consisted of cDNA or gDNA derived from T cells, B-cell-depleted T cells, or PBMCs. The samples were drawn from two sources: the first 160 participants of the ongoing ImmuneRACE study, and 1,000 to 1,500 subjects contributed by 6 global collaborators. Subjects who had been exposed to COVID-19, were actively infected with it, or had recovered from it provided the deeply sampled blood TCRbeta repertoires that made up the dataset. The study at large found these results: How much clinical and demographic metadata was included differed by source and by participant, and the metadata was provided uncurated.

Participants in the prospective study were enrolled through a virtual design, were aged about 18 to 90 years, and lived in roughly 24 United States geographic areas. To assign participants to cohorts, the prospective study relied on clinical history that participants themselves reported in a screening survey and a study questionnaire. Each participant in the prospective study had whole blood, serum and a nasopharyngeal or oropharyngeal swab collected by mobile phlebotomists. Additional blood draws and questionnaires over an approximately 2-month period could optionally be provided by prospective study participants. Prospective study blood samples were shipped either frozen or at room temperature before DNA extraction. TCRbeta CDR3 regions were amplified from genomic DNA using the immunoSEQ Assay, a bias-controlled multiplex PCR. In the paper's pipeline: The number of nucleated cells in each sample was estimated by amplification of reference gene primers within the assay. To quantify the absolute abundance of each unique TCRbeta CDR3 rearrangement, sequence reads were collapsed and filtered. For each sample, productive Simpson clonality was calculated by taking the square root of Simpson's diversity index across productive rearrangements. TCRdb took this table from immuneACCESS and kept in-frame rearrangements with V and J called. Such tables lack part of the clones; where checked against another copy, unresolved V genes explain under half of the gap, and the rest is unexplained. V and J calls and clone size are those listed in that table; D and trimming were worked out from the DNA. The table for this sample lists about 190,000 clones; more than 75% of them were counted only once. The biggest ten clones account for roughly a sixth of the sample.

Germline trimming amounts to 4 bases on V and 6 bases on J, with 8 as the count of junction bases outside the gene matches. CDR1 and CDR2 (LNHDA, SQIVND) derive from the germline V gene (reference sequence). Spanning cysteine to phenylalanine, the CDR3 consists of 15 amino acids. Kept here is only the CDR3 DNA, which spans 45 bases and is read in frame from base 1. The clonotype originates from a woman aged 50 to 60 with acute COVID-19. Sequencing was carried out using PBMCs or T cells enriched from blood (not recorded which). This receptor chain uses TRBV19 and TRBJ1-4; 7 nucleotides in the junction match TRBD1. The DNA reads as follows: TGTGCCAGTAGTAGCCAGACAGGGAGAGATGAAAAACTGTTTTTT. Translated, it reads CASSSQTGRDEKLFF.